This entry lists 25 T cell receptor beta chains sequenced from one sample in a study of Tregs in tolerant kidney transplant recipients. Sequenced by immunoSEQ multiplex PCR; TCRdb stores in-frame clones only, minus some. The sample carries 75,000 to 80,000 clones, about 91% recorded once. The input for sequencing was Tregs from blood, taken before the transplant. The receptor source for this set is a human donor who received a combined kidney and bone marrow transplant.

V is TRBV10-2 and J is TRBJ1-2, with a tentative D call TRBD1 (5 bases). V lost 6 bases, J lost 6 bases, and 14 bases lay in between. CDR1 WSHSY and CDR2 SAAADI come from the germline V gene. This CDR3 has 13 residues. As DNA, the CDR3 is TGCGCCAGCAGCAGGGAGAGGAGTGATGGCTACACCTTC. It yields the protein CASSRERSDGYTF.

The chain uses TRBV6-5 and TRBJ1-6; perhaps TRBD1 as D (5 bases). The ends were cut back, 10 bases at V and 0 bases at J, with 13 bases in the middle. Germline CDR1 reads MNHEY; CDR2 reads SVGAGI. The CDR3 is made up of 15 amino acids. Here the CDR3 reads CATRAVFSYNSPLHF. DNA of the CDR3: TGTGCCACCAGGGCCGTCTTCTCCTATAATTCACCCCTCCACTTT.

The chain combines TRBV5-4 with TRBJ2-5; no clear D. V was clipped by 2 bases and J by 5 bases, with 4 bases between them. The CDR3 runs to 11 residues. From germline, CDR1 is SGHNT and CDR2 YYREEE (reference sequence). CDR3 region: CASSLSETQYF. The DNA for the CDR3 is TGTGCCAGCAGCTTATCCGAGACCCAGTACTTC.

The chain is built from TRBV4-3 and TRBJ1-5; D is unclear. The CDR3 covers 13 residues. V lost 2 bases, J lost 13 bases, and 15 bases lay in between. Germline-derived CDR1 and CDR2 are LGHNA and YSLEER. CDR3 amino acids: CASSQSATGRQHF. DNA for the CDR3: TGCGCCAGCAGCCAATCCGCAACGGGGAGACAGCATTTT.

The J gene is TRBJ2-1, the V gene TRBV6-1; TRBD2 aligns across 10 bases. This CDR3 is built from 15 residues. The ends lost 0 bases at V and 6 bases at J; junction bases unmatched: 2. Per the germline V gene, CDR1 is MNHNS and CDR2 is SASEGT. CDR3 nucleotides: TGTGCCAGCAGTGAAGCCAGCGGGAGGGCCAATGAGCAGTTCTTC. Its protein is CASSEASGRANEQFF.

The chain has TRBV9 and TRBJ2-7, with 7 nucleotides matching TRBD1. Germline CDR1 reads SGDLS; CDR2 reads YYNGEE. V lost 0 bases and J lost 7; bases outside the gene matches: 13. The CDR3 is 16 amino acids. The CDR3 DNA sequence: TGTGCCAGCAGCGTAGCGCTCGCAGGGGGTCTGGGAGAGCAGTACTTC. Translating it yields CASSVALAGGLGEQYF. Full variable domain (rest looked up from reference TRBV9 and TRBJ2-7): DSGVTQTPKHLITATGQRVTLRCSPRSGDLSVYWYQQSLDQGLQFLIQYYNGEERAKGNILERFSAQQFPDLHSELNLSSLELGDSALYFCASSVALAGGLGEQYFGPGTRLTVT.

The V call is TRBV6-6, the J call TRBJ1-1; TRBD1 might be the D (5 bases). V lost 5 bases, J lost 1 base, and 8 bases lay in between. Germline V lookup: CDR1 MNHNY, CDR2 SVGAGI (reference sequence). The length of the CDR3 is 13 residues. The DNA of the CDR3 is TGTGCCAGCAGTCAAGGACAGAACACTGAAGCTTTCTTT. It codes for CASSQGQNTEAFF.

The J gene is TRBJ1-5, the V gene TRBV2, with a tentative D call TRBD1 (6 bases). The germline V and J ends were trimmed by 6 bases and 3 bases, with 18 bases remaining between them. The germline gives CDR1 SNHLY, CDR2 FYNNEI. The CDR3 has 16 residues. DNA of the CDR3: TGTGCCAGCAGAACTCACAGGGCCGCGGCCAATCAGCCCCAGCATTTT. It specifies CASRTHRAAANQPQHF.

The chain combines TRBV29-1 with TRBJ2-3; 7 nucleotides agree with TRBD1. Trimming cost V 6 bases and J 6 bases; bases outside gene matches: 9. The CDR3 loop spans 13 amino acids. Per germline, CDR1 SQVTM and CDR2 ANQGSEA. The CDR3 nucleotides read TGCAGCGTCGAACCAACAGGGGCCGATACGCAGTATTTT. It yields the protein CSVEPTGADTQYF.

V and J are TRBV28 and TRBJ2-7, with 8 positions matching TRBD2. The CDR3 is 16 residues long. Germline V gives CDR1 MDHEN, CDR2 SYDVKM. V lost 5 bases and J lost 2; bases outside the gene matches: 11. CDR3 in amino acids: CASSLPRTSLAYEQYF. The CDR3 DNA is TGTGCCAGCAGTCTACCCCGGACTAGCCTTGCCTACGAGCAGTACTTC.

The rearrangement joins TRBV6-1 to TRBJ2-7, with TRBD2 matching 12 bases. CDR3 length: 15 residues. CDR1 and CDR2 (germline): MNHNS, SASEGT. Unmatched junction bases numbered 7, after V lost 7 bases and J lost 3 bases. The CDR3: CASKRLAGEHYEQYF. The CDR3 coding sequence is TGTGCCAGCAAAAGACTAGCGGGGGAACACTACGAGCAGTACTTC.

V and J are TRBV5-1 and TRBJ2-5; a weak D match, TRBD1 (6 bases). Germline-derived CDR1 and CDR2 are SGHRS and YFSETQ. The CDR3 consists of 16 residues. V was clipped by 0 bases and J by 2 bases, with 14 bases between them. This CDR3 reads CASSLAPTTGQETQYF. CDR3 bases: TGCGCCAGCAGCTTGGCCCCGACGACAGGACAAGAGACCCAGTACTTC.

The chain carries TRBV20-1 and TRBJ2-7; unclear D gene. V lost 1 base and J lost 5, with 6 bases in between. Per germline, CDR1 DFQATT and CDR2 SNEGSKA (reference sequence). There are 11 residues in the CDR3. This chain's CDR3 is CSARVTDEQYF. Here the CDR3 DNA reads TGCAGTGCTAGAGTCACTGACGAGCAGTACTTC.

The chain employs TRBV7-6 and TRBJ2-7; TRBD2 is a possible D gene (5 bases). Trimming took 5 bases from V and 2 from J, leaving 13 bases between them. This CDR3 region has 14 residues. Per germline, CDR1 SGHVS and CDR2 FNYEAQ. Written as DNA, the CDR3 is TGTGCCAGCAGCCCTCTCTTCGGGGCCTACGAGCAGTACTTC. It specifies CASSPLFGAYEQYF.

The chain carries TRBV25-1 and TRBJ2-3; 7 nucleotides match TRBD2. The germline gives CDR1 MGHDK, CDR2 SYGVNS. V was pared by 3 bases and J by 4 bases, with 1 base of the junction left unmatched. The CDR3 is 13 residues long. CDR3 region: CASSDAGADTQYF. Here the CDR3 DNA reads TGTGCCAGCAGTGACGCGGGGGCAGATACGCAGTATTTT.

The chain has TRBV28 and TRBJ2-3; 12 bases are a match to TRBD2. Trimming removed 4 bases from V and 3 bases from J; junction bases left unmatched: 5. Germline values: CDR1 MDHEN, CDR2 SYDVKM. This CDR3 is built from 16 residues. The CDR3 sequence: CASSSGLAGMTDTQYF. The CDR3 DNA is TGTGCCAGCAGTTCCGGACTAGCGGGAATGACAGATACGCAGTATTTT. The whole variable domain, filled in from reference TRBV28 and TRBJ2-3, reads DVKVTQSSRYLVKRTGEKVFLECVQDMDHENMFWYRQDPGLGLRLIYFSYDVKMKEKGDIPEGYSVSREKKERFSLILESASTNQTSMYLCASSSGLAGMTDTQYFGPGTRLTVL.

V and J are TRBV29-1 and TRBJ2-3; the D gene is possibly TRBD2 (5 bases). V lost 7 bases to trimming and J lost 2 bases, with 19 bases between them. The CDR3 is 15 amino acids. Germline CDR1 and CDR2: SQVTM and ANQGSEA. In DNA, the CDR3 is TGCAGCGCCCACCGACGGGGAGATACCACAGATACGCAGTATTTT. It specifies CSAHRRGDTTDTQYF.

V is TRBV5-1 and J is TRBJ1-1, with D possibly matching TRBD1 (5 bases). V was pared by 5 bases and J by 3 bases, with 11 bases between. Germline assignment: CDR1 SGHRS and CDR2 YFSETQ. The CDR3 totals 13 residues. CDR3 in DNA: TGCGCCAGCAGACGTGACAGAGACACTGAAGCTTTCTTT. Protein product: CASRRDRDTEAFF.

The chain is built from TRBV28 and TRBJ2-1; 14 bases align to TRBD2. Germline assignment: CDR1 MDHEN and CDR2 SYDVKM. This CDR3 has 17 amino acids. Trimming removed 5 bases from V and 7 bases from J; junction bases left unmatched: 10. In DNA form, the CDR3 reads TGTGCCAGCAGTCCGGGACTAGCGGGAGAGTTAGGGAATGAGCAGTTCTTC. It translates to CASSPGLAGELGNEQFF.

This chain's CDR3 is CASSPGTGREAFF. CDR3 bases: TGTGCCAGCTCACCAGGGACAGGGCGGGAAGCTTTCTTT. The genes are TRBV18 and TRBJ1-1; 9 bases match TRBD1. Unmatched junction bases numbered 3, after V lost 2 bases and J lost 8 bases. Germline V gene lookup returns CDR1 KGHSH and CDR2 LQKENI. CDR3 size: 13 residues.

This clone showed up just once. V usage is TRBV5-6 and J usage is TRBJ2-1; a weak D match, TRBD2 (6 bases). This CDR3 is 16 amino acids long. The germline V gene has CDR1 SGHDT and CDR2 YYEEEE. Trimming cost V 0 bases and J 6 bases, with 16 bases left between them. The CDR3 coding sequence is TGTGCCAGCAGCTTGGGGCGCACACTAGCCGGCAATGAGCAGTTCTTC. Encoded protein: CASSLGRTLAGNEQFF.

Written as DNA, the CDR3 is TGTGCCAGCAGCCAGCAAGGCGAGCAGTACTTC. Translation gives CASSQQGEQYF. The V and J genes are TRBV11-2 and TRBJ2-7; no clear D gene. This CDR3 contains 11 residues. CDR1 and CDR2 from the germline V gene are SGHAT and FQNNGV. With 5 bases removed from V and 6 bases from J, the gap between germline ends came to 8 bases.

The V gene is TRBV28, the J gene TRBJ1-2; 9 bases fit TRBD1. The CDR3 has 13 residues. The germline V gene has CDR1 MDHEN and CDR2 SYDVKM. After removal of 2 bases from V and 5 bases from J, the junction contained 0 bases not matched to a gene. The CDR3 spells CASSLGTGYGYTF. CDR3 bases: TGTGCCAGCAGTTTAGGGACAGGGTATGGCTACACCTTC.

The V gene is TRBV15, the J gene TRBJ1-5, with no clear D. The germline V gene has CDR1 LNHNV and CDR2 YYDKDF (reference sequence). The CDR3 is 13 residues long. Trimming shortened V by 0 bases and J by 6 bases, and 6 bases separated the two germline ends. The chain's CDR3 is CATSRDSFQPQHF. CDR3 in DNA: TGTGCCACCAGCAGAGACTCGTTTCAGCCCCAGCATTTT.

The chain carries TRBV28 and TRBJ1-1; D is perhaps TRBD1 (6 bases). CDR1 and CDR2 from the germline V gene are MDHEN and SYDVKM. V was trimmed by 3 bases and J by 5 bases, leaving 10 bases between them. This CDR3 is 13 amino acids long. The CDR3 nucleotides are TGTGCCAGCAGTTTCCTTCAGGGGACTGAAGCTTTCTTT. It is translated as CASSFLQGTEAFF.